This T cell receptor (beta chain) originates from a study of T cells after somatic rescue of genetic block (TCRdb year 2020). Regarding the complete study: The study assessed how robust, over the long term, a T-cell system was when the system had developed through somatic rescue of a genetic block in T-cell development.

In regard to this clone: It has no known antigen specificity. No much larger clonotype is one base removed from it; base qualities were not supplied.

Per the germline V gene (reference sequence), GTSNPN is the CDR1 and SVGIG is the CDR2. The CDR3 holds 11 amino acids from the cysteine to the phenylalanine. CDR3 DNA is the only sequence kept; it has 33 bases, read in frame from the first base. V is pared back by 1 base and J by 4 bases, with 4 bases lying between the germline termini. Libraries were made using the immunoSEQ multiplex PCR assay. Entries here come from immuneACCESS through TCRdb and include only in-frame sequences with V and J called. Some clones fail to appear in such tables; in the studies checked, an unresolved V gene covers under half of the shortfall, and the cause of the remainder is unknown. In all, the sample holds roughly 67,000 clones, and 85% to 95% of those were seen once. The ten largest clones capture about 2.7% of the sample.

Sequences were obtained from peripheral blood mononuclear cells (PBMCs). This TCR was recovered from a man aged 35-49 years. This receptor chain uses TRBV30 and TRBJ2-5; the D gene assignment is ambiguous. The bases read TGTGCCTGGAGTGGTCTAGAGACCCAGTACTTC. It specifies CAWSGLETQYF. Joined to the reference TRBV30 and TRBJ2-5 proteins, this CDR3 gives the full variable domain: SQTIHQWPATLVQPVGSPLSLECTVEGTSNPNLYWYRQAAGRGLQLLFYSVGIGQISSEVPQNLSASRPQDRQFILSSKKLLLSDSGFYLCAWSGLETQYFGPGTRLLVL.